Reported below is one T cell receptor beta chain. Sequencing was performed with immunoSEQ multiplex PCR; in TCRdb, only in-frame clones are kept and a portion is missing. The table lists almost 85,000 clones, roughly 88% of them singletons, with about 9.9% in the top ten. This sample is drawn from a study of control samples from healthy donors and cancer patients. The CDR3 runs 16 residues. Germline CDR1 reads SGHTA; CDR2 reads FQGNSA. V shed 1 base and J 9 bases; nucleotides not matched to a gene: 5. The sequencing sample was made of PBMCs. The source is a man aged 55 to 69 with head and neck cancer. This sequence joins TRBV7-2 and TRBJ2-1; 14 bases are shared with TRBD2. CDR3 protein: CASSLVGTSGSPEQFF. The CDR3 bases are TGTGCCAGCAGCTTAGTAGGGACTAGCGGGAGTCCTGAGCAGTTCTTC.